This TCR beta chain was profiled in a study of shared clonotypes between healthy human individuals. This CDR3 contains 15 residues. Unmatched junction bases numbered 5, after V lost 2 bases and J lost 1 base. Germline values: CDR1 MNHNS, CDR2 SASEGT. The protocol was immunoSEQ multiplex PCR, while the TCRdb copy is restricted to in-frame clones and leaves out a portion. The sample has just under 95,000 clones; 68% are singletons. CCR7-negative CD45RA+ TemRA cells were combined with CD45RO+ cells to form CD8 memory. General study results and limits: Roughly 5% of naive CD4 clonotypes were shared across four donors.

This clone came up a few times. Its antigen is not identified. The V and J genes are TRBV6-1 and TRBJ2-7, with TRBD1 matching 7 bases. This TCR was sampled from a man younger than 40 in good health. The sequencing sample was made of memory CD8+ T cells sorted from blood. Subset: CD45RO+ cells pooled with CCR7-negative TemRA cells. The DNA for the CDR3 is TGTGCCAGCAGTGAAAGAGACAGGGCGTCCTACGAGCAGTACTTC. It encodes CASSERDRASYEQYF.